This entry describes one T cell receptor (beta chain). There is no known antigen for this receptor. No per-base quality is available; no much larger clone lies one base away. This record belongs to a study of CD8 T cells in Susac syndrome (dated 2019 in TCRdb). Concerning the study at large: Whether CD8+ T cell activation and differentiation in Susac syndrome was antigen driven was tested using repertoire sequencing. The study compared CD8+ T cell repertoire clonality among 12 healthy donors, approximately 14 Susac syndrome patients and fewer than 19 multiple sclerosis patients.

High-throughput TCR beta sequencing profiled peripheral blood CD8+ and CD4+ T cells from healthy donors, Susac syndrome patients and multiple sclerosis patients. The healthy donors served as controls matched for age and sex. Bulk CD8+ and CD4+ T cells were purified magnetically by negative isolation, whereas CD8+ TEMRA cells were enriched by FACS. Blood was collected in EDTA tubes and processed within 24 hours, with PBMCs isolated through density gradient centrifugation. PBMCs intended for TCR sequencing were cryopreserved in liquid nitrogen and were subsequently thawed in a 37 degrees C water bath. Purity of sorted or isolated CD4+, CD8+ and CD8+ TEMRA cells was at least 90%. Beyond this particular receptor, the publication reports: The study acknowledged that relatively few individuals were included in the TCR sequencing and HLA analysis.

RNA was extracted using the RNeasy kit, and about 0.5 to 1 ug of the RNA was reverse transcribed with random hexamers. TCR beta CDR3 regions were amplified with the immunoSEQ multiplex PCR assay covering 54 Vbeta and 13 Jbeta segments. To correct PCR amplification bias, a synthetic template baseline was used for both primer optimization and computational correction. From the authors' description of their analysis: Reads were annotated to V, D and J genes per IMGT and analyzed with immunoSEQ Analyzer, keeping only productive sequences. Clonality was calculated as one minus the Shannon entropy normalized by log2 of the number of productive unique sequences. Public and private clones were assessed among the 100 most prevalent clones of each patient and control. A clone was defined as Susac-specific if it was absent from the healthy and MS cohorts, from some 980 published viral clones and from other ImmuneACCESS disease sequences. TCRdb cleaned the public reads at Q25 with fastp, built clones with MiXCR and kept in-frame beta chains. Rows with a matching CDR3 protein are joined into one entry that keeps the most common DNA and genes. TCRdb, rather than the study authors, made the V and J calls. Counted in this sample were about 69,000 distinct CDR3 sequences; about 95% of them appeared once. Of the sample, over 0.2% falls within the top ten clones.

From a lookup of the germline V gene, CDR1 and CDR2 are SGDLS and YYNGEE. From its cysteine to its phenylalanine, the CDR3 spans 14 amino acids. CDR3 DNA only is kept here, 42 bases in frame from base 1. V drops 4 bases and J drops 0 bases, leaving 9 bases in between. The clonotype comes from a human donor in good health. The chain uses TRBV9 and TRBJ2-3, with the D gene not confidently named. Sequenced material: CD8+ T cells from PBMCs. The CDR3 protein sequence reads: CASSPRRSTDTQYF. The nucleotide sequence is TGTGCCAGCAGCCCCCGGCGTAGCACAGATACGCAGTATTTT.